This TCR beta chain was captured in a study of control samples from healthy donors and cancer patients. TCRdb's copy holds only in-frame clones and misses some; the assay was immunoSEQ multiplex PCR. The table has over 50,000 clones, roughly 95% seen once. This receptor was obtained from a woman aged 18-29 years in good health. The sequenced material came from blood.

As DNA, the CDR3 is TGTGCCACCGGGGGAAGGGCGCCATCCATGAACACTGAAGCTTTCTTT. This gives the protein CATGGRAPSMNTEAFF. V usage is TRBV19 and J usage is TRBJ1-1; maybe TRBD1 (5 bases). Trimming left V 10 bases short and J 0 bases short, with 21 bases between. CDR3 size: 16 residues. Per the germline V gene, CDR1 is LNHDA and CDR2 is SQIVND (reference sequence).